The rows below give T cell receptor beta chains drawn from one sample of a study of blood T cell repertoires in COVID-19. Profiled with immunoSEQ multiplex PCR; TCRdb holds only in-frame clones, not every one. The table has almost 70,000 clones, around 88% seen once; the top ten hold over 5%. Sequencing was carried out using peripheral blood. The receptors here all came from a woman in her 70s with acute or convalescent COVID-19. Both conserved end residues are part of each CDR3. D genes are given only for firm matches. Clone sizes are given selectively: once, few, many, or a class where the clone is expanded.

j_call	d_call	v_call	clone_size	cdr3_aa	cdr3_nt
TRBJ1-5	-	TRBV7-9	few	CASSLGGHQPQHF	TGTGCCAGCAGCTTAGGGGGCCATCAGCCCCAGCATTTT
TRBJ2-1	-	TRBV5-1	-	CASSFPERPNNEQFF	TGCGCCAGCAGCTTTCCCGAGCGGCCTAACAATGAGCAGTTCTTC
TRBJ1-2	-	TRBV9	few	CASSVGQDYGYTF	TGTGCCAGCAGCGTAGGACAGGATTATGGCTACACCTTC
TRBJ2-2	-	TRBV28	-	CASSSPGSTGELFF	TGTGCCAGCAGTTCCCCGGGTTCTACCGGGGAGCTGTTTTTT
TRBJ2-3	-	TRBV30	-	CAWSGDSTDTQYF	TGTGCCTGGAGTGGGGACTCCACAGATACGCAGTATTTT
TRBJ1-1	-	TRBV3-1/TRBV3-2	once	CASSQGGIGSEAFF	TGTGCCAGCAGCCAAGGCGGGATCGGGTCTGAAGCTTTCTTT
TRBJ1-2	-	TRBV7-9	-	CASSQWGEPANYGYTF	TGTGCCAGCAGCCAATGGGGGGAGCCTGCAAACTATGGCTACACCTTC
TRBJ2-2	-	TRBV28	-	CASSLLSGTYTGELFF	TGTGCCAGCAGTCTCCTCTCCGGGACATACACCGGGGAGCTGTTTTTT
TRBJ1-1	-	TRBV18	-	CASSPGAPTEAFF	TGTGCCAGCTCCCCAGGGGCACCAACTGAAGCTTTCTTT
TRBJ2-7	-	TRBV18	-	CASSPSQGRVWEQYF	TGTGCCAGCTCACCGTCCCAGGGGAGAGTCTGGGAGCAGTACTTC